These T cell receptor beta chains were read from a single sample in a study of blood T cell repertoires in COVID-19. This table comes from immunoSEQ multiplex PCR, and its TCRdb copy is limited to in-frame clones, with some not included. This sample has about 250,000 clones; around nine tenths occur once, and the top ten carry around 1.5%. The sequenced material came from peripheral blood. Receptors were obtained from a woman in her sixties who had recovered from COVID-19. CDR3s include the opening cysteine and the closing phenylalanine or tryptophan. The D gene is left open where the match is weak. Expanded clones get a size class; other rows say once, few or many, or leave the size out.

TRBD1 | TRBJ1-1 | TRBV13 | . | TGTGCCACAAAGACAGGGGGTAGTAACACTGAAGCTTTCTTT | CATKTGGSNTEAFF
. | TRBJ2-7 | TRBV3-1/TRBV3-2 | . | TGTGCCAGCAGCCAAAACAGGGATACCTACGAGCAGTACTTC | CASSQNRDTYEQYF
. | TRBJ2-5 | TRBV24-1 | . | TGTGCCACCAGGCGGGGCAACCAAGAGACCCAGTACTTC | CATRRGNQETQYF
. | TRBJ1-5 | TRBV5-1 | . | TGCGCCAGCAGCCCGGACAGCCCAAATCAGCCCCAGCATTTT | CASSPDSPNQPQHF
TRBD2 | TRBJ2-1 | TRBV28 | . | TGTGCCAGCAGTTTTTGGGCTTTACTAGCGGGGGTTTACAATGAGCAGTTCTTC | CASSFWALLAGVYNEQFF
TRBD1 | TRBJ1-6 | TRBV5-1 | . | TGCGCCAGCAGCTTGGAGACAGGGGTTAGTTCACCCCTCCACTTT | CASSLETGVSSPLHF
. | TRBJ2-1 | TRBV5-1 | . | TGCGCCAGCAGCTTGATGGCAGGGAATTACAATGAGCAGTTCTTC | CASSLMAGNYNEQFF
TRBD1 | TRBJ2-7 | TRBV3-1/TRBV3-2 | . | TGTGCCAGCAGCCCCCGGGACAGGGGTCTAAGGGAGCAGTACTTC | CASSPRDRGLREQYF
. | TRBJ2-7 | TRBV7-2 | . | TGTGCCAGCAGCCCGCGGATCTACGAGCAGTACTTC | CASSPRIYEQYF
. | TRBJ2-2 | TRBV27 | . | TGTGCCAGCAGTAGAACAGGGAACACCGGGGAGCTGTTTTTT | CASSRTGNTGELFF
TRBD1 | TRBJ2-7 | TRBV28 | . | TGTGCCAGCAGGTCGACAGGGGCTATTGAATCCGAGCAGTACTTC | CASRSTGAIESEQYF
. | TRBJ1-1 | TRBV11-2 | . | TGTGCCAGCAGCTTAGACCTTGGGACATTTCACACTGAAGCTTTCTTT | CASSLDLGTFHTEAFF
TRBD2 | TRBJ2-3 | TRBV28 | . | TGTGCCAGCAGTTTTAGTTTCATAAGCGGGGAGGATGCAGATACGCAGTATTTT | CASSFSFISGEDADTQYF
TRBD1 | TRBJ1-1 | TRBV5-5 | . | TGTGCCAGCAGCCCGGGGACAGTGAACACTGAAGCTTTCTTT | CASSPGTVNTEAFF
. | TRBJ2-7 | TRBV24-1 | once | TGTGCCACCAGTGATCCGAGCTCCTACGAGCAGTACTTC | CATSDPSSYEQYF
. | TRBJ2-5 | TRBV19 | . | TGTGCCAGTAGTGGGACATCGCAAGAGGCCCAGTACTTC | CASSGTSQEAQYF
. | TRBJ1-1 | TRBV7-8 | . | TGTGCCAGCAGCCCATTCCGACAGACGAACACTGAAGCTTTCTTT | CASSPFRQTNTEAFF
. | TRBJ2-1 | TRBV2 | . | TGTGCCAGCAGTGACAGGGGTTGGGATGAGCAGTTCTTC | CASSDRGWDEQFF
. | TRBJ2-7 | TRBV7-9 | . | TGTGCCAGCAGCTTAGGGACACCCCTCGAGCAGTACTTC | CASSLGTPLEQYF
. | TRBJ2-7 | TRBV27 | . | TGTGCCAGCAGGTTCAGGGGCACCTACGAGCAGTACTTC | CASRFRGTYEQYF